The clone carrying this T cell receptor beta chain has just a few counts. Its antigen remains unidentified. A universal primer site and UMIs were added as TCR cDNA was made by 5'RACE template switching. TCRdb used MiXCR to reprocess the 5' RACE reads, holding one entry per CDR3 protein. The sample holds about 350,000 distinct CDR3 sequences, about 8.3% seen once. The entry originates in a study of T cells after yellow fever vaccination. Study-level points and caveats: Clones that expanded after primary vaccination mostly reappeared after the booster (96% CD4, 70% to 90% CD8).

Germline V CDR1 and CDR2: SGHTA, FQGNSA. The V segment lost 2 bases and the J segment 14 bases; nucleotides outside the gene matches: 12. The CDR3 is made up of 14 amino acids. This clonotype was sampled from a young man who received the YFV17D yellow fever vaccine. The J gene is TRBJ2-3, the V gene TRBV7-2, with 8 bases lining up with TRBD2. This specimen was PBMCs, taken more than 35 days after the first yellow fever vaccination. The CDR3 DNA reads TGTGCCAGCAGCTTAACCAGCGGGGGTCAACCAAGGTATTTT. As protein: CASSLTSGGQPRYF.